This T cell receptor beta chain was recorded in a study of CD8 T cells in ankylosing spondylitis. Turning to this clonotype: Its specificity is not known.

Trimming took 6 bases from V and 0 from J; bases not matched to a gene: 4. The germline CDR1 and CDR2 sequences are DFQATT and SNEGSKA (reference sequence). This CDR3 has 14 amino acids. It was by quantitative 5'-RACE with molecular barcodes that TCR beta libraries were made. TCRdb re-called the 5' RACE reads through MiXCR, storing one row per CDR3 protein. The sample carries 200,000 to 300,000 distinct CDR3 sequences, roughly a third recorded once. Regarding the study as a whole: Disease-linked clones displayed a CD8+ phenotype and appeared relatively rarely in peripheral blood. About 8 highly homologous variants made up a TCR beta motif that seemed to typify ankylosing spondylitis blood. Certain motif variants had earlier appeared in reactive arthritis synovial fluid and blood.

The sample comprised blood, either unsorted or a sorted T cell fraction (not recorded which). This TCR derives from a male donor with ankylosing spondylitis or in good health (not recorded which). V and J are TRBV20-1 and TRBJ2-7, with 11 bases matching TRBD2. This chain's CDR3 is CSAPGLAVSYEQYF. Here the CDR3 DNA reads TGCAGTGCGCCGGGACTAGCGGTCTCCTACGAGCAGTACTTC.